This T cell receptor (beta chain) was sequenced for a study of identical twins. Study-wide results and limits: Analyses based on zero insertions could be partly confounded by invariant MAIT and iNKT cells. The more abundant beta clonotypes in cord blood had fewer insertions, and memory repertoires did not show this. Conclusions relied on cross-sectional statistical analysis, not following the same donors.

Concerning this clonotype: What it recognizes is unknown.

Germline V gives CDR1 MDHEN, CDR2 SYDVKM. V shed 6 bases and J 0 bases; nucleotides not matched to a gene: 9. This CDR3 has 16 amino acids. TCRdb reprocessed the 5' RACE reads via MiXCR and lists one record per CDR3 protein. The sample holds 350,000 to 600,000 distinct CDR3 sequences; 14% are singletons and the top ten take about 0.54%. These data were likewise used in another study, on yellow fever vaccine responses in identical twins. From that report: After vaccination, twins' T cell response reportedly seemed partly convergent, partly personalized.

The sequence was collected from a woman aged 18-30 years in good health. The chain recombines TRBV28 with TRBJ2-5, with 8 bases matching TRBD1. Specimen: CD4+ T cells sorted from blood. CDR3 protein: CASRSDRDRYQETQYF. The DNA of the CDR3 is TGTGCCAGCAGATCCGACCGGGACAGGTACCAAGAGACCCAGTACTTC.